Shown below are 14 T cell receptor beta chains from a single sample sequenced in a study of OX40 agonist ivuxolimab in advanced cancers. Repertoires were generated with immunoSEQ multiplex PCR, while TCRdb's copy carries only in-frame clones and drops some. The table lists under 95,000 clones, about 89% of them singletons. Sequenced material: CD4+ or CD8+ T cells sorted from blood, taken in a trial of the OX40 agonist ivuxolimab. The source is an adult with an advanced solid tumor such as melanoma, head and neck, liver or kidney cancer.

The V call is TRBV9, the J call TRBJ1-1, with 10 bases that match TRBD1. This CDR3 has 14 amino acids. V dropped 0 bases and J dropped 11; count of bases not matched to a gene: 7. Germline CDR1 SGDLS, CDR2 YYNGEE. The CDR3 DNA is TGTGCCAGCAGCGTAGGGGGGACAGGGGCGGAGGCTTTCTTT. Translated, it gives CASSVGGTGAEAFF.

The chain is built from TRBV27 and TRBJ2-7; 7 nucleotides agree with TRBD1. Per the germline V gene, CDR1 is MNHEY and CDR2 is SMNVEV (reference sequence). This CDR3 contains 13 residues. Trimming took 6 bases from V and 6 from J; bases not matched to a gene: 8. The CDR3 DNA sequence: TGTGCCAGCAGCCATGACAGGGCCGGCGAGCAGTACTTC. Translated, it gives CASSHDRAGEQYF.

The chain links TRBV27 to TRBJ2-7; maybe TRBD1 (6 bases). The CDR3 runs 15 residues. Germline CDR1 reads MNHEY; CDR2 reads SMNVEV (reference sequence). Trimming pared 2 bases from V and 2 bases from J, leaving 13 bases between. The chain's CDR3 is CASSLGGQGAYEQYF. For the CDR3, the DNA is TGTGCCAGCAGTTTAGGGGGCCAGGGAGCCTACGAGCAGTACTTC.

The chain links TRBV6-5 to TRBJ1-5; tentatively, D is TRBD1 (6 bases). CDR3 length: 14 amino acids. Germline values: CDR1 MNHEY, CDR2 SVGAGI. V shed 0 bases and J shed 7 bases, with 10 bases lying between them. The CDR3 DNA reads as TGTGCCAGCAGTTACTCGATAGGGGGGCAGCCCCAGCATTTT. Translating it yields CASSYSIGGQPQHF.

The V call is TRBV15, the J call TRBJ2-5; 7 nucleotides line up with TRBD1. V trimming: 0 bases; J trimming: 4 bases; junction bases outside the gene matches: 11. The CDR3 has 17 amino acids. Germline CDR1 and CDR2: LNHNV and YYDKDF (reference sequence). The CDR3 DNA sequence: TGTGCCACCAGCAGAGATCGCTGGGGACAGCCTCCAGAGACCCAGTACTTC. This translates into CATSRDRWGQPPETQYF.

V is TRBV28 and J is TRBJ2-7; perhaps TRBD2 as D (8 bases). CDR1 is MDHEN, CDR2 SYDVKM, per germline. V was clipped by 4 bases and J by 6 bases, with 16 bases between them. This CDR3 region has 14 residues. CDR3 protein: CASSSGGGRVEQYF. The CDR3 nucleotides read TGTGCCAGCAGTTCGGGAGGGGGCAGGGTCGAGCAGTACTTC.

The rearrangement joins TRBV4-1 to TRBJ2-1; possible D gene TRBD1, 6 bases. This CDR3 has 16 amino acids. Trimming removed 0 bases at V and 4 bases at J, with 13 bases between. Germline CDR1 MGHRA, CDR2 YSYEKL. CDR3 amino acids: CASSQDLGAVYNEQFF. The CDR3, as DNA: TGCGCCAGCAGCCAAGATTTGGGGGCGGTATACAATGAGCAGTTCTTC.

The rearrangement links TRBV7-3 to TRBJ2-3; D not certain. Deletions cut 1 base from V and 2 bases from J, with 7 bases between. CDR1 and CDR2 (germline): SGHTA, FQGTGA. The CDR3 covers 14 residues. This chain's CDR3 is CASSLIGFTDTQYF. CDR3 sequence (DNA): TGTGCCAGCAGCTTAATCGGCTTCACAGATACGCAGTATTTT.

The chain uses TRBV11-3 and TRBJ2-7; 8 positions agree with TRBD2. The ends lost 1 base at V and 4 bases at J; junction bases unmatched: 3. This CDR3 is 14 amino acids long. Germline V lookup: CDR1 SGHNT, CDR2 YENEEA. CDR3 bases: TGTGCCAGCAGCTTAGCGGGAGGGCCGTACGAGCAGTACTTC. This gives the protein CASSLAGGPYEQYF.

The V call is TRBV5-1, the J call TRBJ2-2, with a possible D match to TRBD2 (5 bases). V was cut by 4 bases and J by 5 bases, with 15 bases left in between. Germline assignment: CDR1 SGHRS and CDR2 YFSETQ. The CDR3 totals 15 residues. The CDR3 loop is CASSPLGEWTGELFF. The DNA for the CDR3 is TGCGCCAGCAGCCCCCTCGGGGAATGGACCGGGGAGCTGTTTTTT. The whole variable domain, remainder taken from reference TRBV5-1 and TRBJ2-2, is KAGVTQTPRYLIKTRGQQVTLSCSPISGHRSVSWYQQTPGQGLQFLFEYFSETQRNKGNFPGRFSGRQFSNSRSEMNVSTLELGDSALYLCASSPLGEWTGELFFGEGSRLTVL.

This clone has only one observation. This chain connects TRBV18 to TRBJ2-5; no clear D gene. V was clipped by 9 bases and J by 7 bases, with 12 bases between them. The V gene's germline CDR1 is KGHSH and CDR2 LQKENI. CDR3 length: 11 amino acids. The CDR3: CASFRVVTQYF. The DNA of the CDR3 is TGTGCCAGTTTTAGGGTCGTGACCCAGTACTTC.

V usage is TRBV6-5 and J usage is TRBJ2-7; no reliable D call. V gave up 3 bases and J gave up 2 bases, with 8 bases separating them. The CDR3 sequence is 13 residues long. Germline V CDR1 and CDR2: MNHEY, SVGAGI. CDR3 protein: CASSYRPTYEQYF. Written as DNA, the CDR3 is TGTGCCAGCAGTTATAGACCCACCTACGAGCAGTACTTC.

The CDR3 nucleotides read TGTGCCTGGAGCTACCGGGGCCTAACTAATGAAAAACTGTTTTTT. Translating it yields CAWSYRGLTNEKLFF. The chain links TRBV30 to TRBJ1-4; D is possibly TRBD1 (5 bases). This CDR3 contains 15 residues. V gave up 3 bases and J gave up 1 base, with 12 bases separating them. Germline CDR1 GTSNPN, CDR2 SVGIG (reference sequence).

This chain joins TRBV6-5 and TRBJ1-4, with TRBD1 matching over 7 bases. The germline CDR1 and CDR2 sequences are MNHEY and SVGAGI. The CDR3 is 14 residues long. J gave up 7 bases and V 4 bases, and 6 bases lay outside the gene matches. The CDR3 region has the DNA TGTGCCAGCAGTTTGGGCCAGGGGGTTGAAAAACTGTTTTTT. It translates to CASSLGQGVEKLFF.